This record covers a single TCR beta chain. In the source study's methods: From reference gene primer amplification, estimates of nucleated cell counts were derived. The repertoire was sequenced with immunoSEQ multiplex PCR; TCRdb's copy has only in-frame clones and lacks some. V and J calls and clone size follow that table, whereas D and trimming were derived from the DNA. The profile covers about 89,000 clones, with approximately 90% appearing a single time and about 15% taken by the ten largest. This sample is part of a study of blood T cell repertoires in COVID-19. Looking at the study overall: Italy, Spain and the United States were the sources of the convalescent and acute COVID-19 samples. T cells, B-cell-depleted T cells, or PBMCs provided the cDNA or gDNA that served as material.

The CDR3 is 12 amino acids. CDR1 is GTSNPN, CDR2 SVGIG, per germline (reference sequence). Between the trimmed V and J ends, which lost 5 bases and 5 bases, there was a span of 12 bases. The source material was peripheral blood. The rearrangement uses TRBV30 and TRBJ2-5; perhaps TRBD1 as D (5 bases). This receptor was taken from a male donor with acute or convalescent COVID-19. CDR3 coding DNA: TGTGCCTGGGTACAGGCGGCGGAGACCCAGTACTTC. This gives the protein CAWVQAAETQYF.